Listed below are T cell receptor beta chains from one sample, sequenced in a study of blood T cell repertoires in COVID-19. The assay was immunoSEQ multiplex PCR, and TCRdb's table has in-frame clones only and misses some. The sample consists of a few hundred thousand clones, 87% of them appearing once. Sequenced input: peripheral blood. The receptors come from a woman in her forties or fifties who had recovered from COVID-19. Each CDR3 is given with its conserved first and last residue. A D gene is named only where the DNA matches it firmly. Rows may omit the clone size; those that give it use once, few, many or a size class.

>TRBV6-5|TRBD1|few|TRBJ1-6|15
CASRRQGLDNSPLHF
TGTGCCAGCAGACGACAGGGTTTGGATAATTCACCCCTCCACTTT
>TRBV6-4|TRBD2|NA|TRBJ2-3|14
CASSERGGTDTQYF
TGTGCCAGCTCCGAGCGGGGGGGCACAGATACGCAGTATTTT
>TRBV18|NA|NA|TRBJ1-5|15
CASSNRADPNQPQHF
TGTGCCAGCTCTAACAGGGCGGATCCTAATCAGCCCCAGCATTTT
>TRBV7-2|NA|NA|TRBJ2-1|16
CASSLNAAGNGDEQFF
TGTGCCAGCAGCTTAAATGCGGCGGGGAACGGGGATGAGCAGTTCTTC
>TRBV30|NA|NA|TRBJ1-4|16
CAWNTGTLRRDEKLFF
TGTGCCTGGAATACCGGGACATTACGCAGAGATGAAAAACTGTTTTTT
>TRBV28|TRBD1|NA|TRBJ1-4|14
CASTLTGWEEKLFF
TGTGCCAGCACCCTGACAGGGTGGGAGGAAAAACTGTTTTTT
>TRBV7-6|TRBD1|few|TRBJ1-2|14
CASSSTGGASGYTF
TGTGCCAGCAGCTCGACAGGGGGCGCCAGTGGCTACACCTTC
>TRBV6-2/TRBV6-3|TRBD1|NA|TRBJ2-7|14
CASSRTGGTYEQYF
TGTGCCAGCAGTCGGACAGGGGGCACCTACGAGCAGTACTTC
>TRBV5-6|TRBD1|NA|TRBJ1-1|13
CASSQIGQGRAFF
TGTGCCAGCAGCCAAATTGGACAGGGGAGGGCTTTCTTT
>TRBV5-6|NA|NA|TRBJ2-7|12
CASSLGRGEQYF
TGTGCCAGCAGCTTGGGGAGGGGCGAGCAGTACTTC
>TRBV28|NA|NA|TRBJ1-5|14
CASSLAQGVQPQHF
TGTGCCAGCAGTTTAGCGCAGGGTGTACAGCCCCAGCATTTT
>TRBV9|TRBD1|NA|TRBJ1-2|14
CASSRGTGIYGYTF
TGTGCCAGCAGTCGTGGGACAGGGATCTATGGCTACACCTTC
>TRBV18|TRBD1|NA|TRBJ2-5|16
CASSPLGQGVGETQYF
TGTGCCAGCTCCCCCTTGGGACAGGGGGTTGGAGAGACCCAGTACTTC
>TRBV30|TRBD1|NA|TRBJ2-3|15
CAWSATGGGTDTQYF
TGTGCCTGGAGTGCGACAGGGGGCGGCACAGATACGCAGTATTTT
>TRBV28|TRBD1|once|TRBJ1-1|14
CASSFPGDSTEAFF
TGTGCCAGCAGTTTCCCCGGGGACAGTACTGAAGCTTTCTTT
>TRBV5-1|NA|NA|TRBJ2-1|13
CASSLQGVDEQFF
TGCGCCAGCAGCTTACAGGGTGTCGATGAGCAGTTCTTC
>TRBV5-1|NA|NA|TRBJ2-7|14
CASRSQGFSYEQYF
TGCGCCAGCAGGTCGCAGGGGTTCTCCTACGAGCAGTACTTC
>TRBV18|NA|NA|TRBJ1-5|13
CASSPQGNQPQHF
TGTGCCAGCTCACCCCAGGGAAATCAGCCCCAGCATTTT
>TRBV6-5|TRBD1|NA|TRBJ1-1|14
CASRRGPLAGEAFF
TGTGCCAGCAGGAGGGGGCCATTAGCTGGTGAAGCTTTCTTT
>TRBV7-9|NA|NA|TRBJ1-5|14
CASSHGFSNQPQHF
TGTGCCAGCAGCCACGGTTTTAGCAATCAGCCCCAGCATTTT
>TRBV5-1|TRBD1|NA|TRBJ2-7|14
CASSPGTGLYEQYF
TGCGCCAGCAGCCCGGGGACAGGTCTGTACGAGCAGTACTTC
>TRBV7-2|NA|NA|TRBJ2-7|15
CASSPRRGMAYEQYF
TGTGCCAGCAGCCCCCGGCGAGGGATGGCCTACGAGCAGTACTTC
>TRBV2|NA|NA|TRBJ1-2|15
CASSHPGGAPYGYTF
TGTGCCAGCAGTCATCCCGGGGGGGCGCCTTATGGCTACACCTTC
>TRBV7-2|NA|NA|TRBJ1-2|14
CASSLVAGDYGYTF
TGTGCCAGCAGCTTAGTTGCAGGGGACTATGGCTACACCTTC
>TRBV30|NA|NA|TRBJ1-4|15
CAWSVLDRRNEKLFF
TGTGCCTGGAGCGTACTTGACAGACGAAATGAAAAACTGTTTTTT
>TRBV27|TRBD1|few|TRBJ2-5|14
CASSTRQGAETQYF
TGTGCCAGCAGTACACGGCAGGGGGCCGAGACCCAGTACTTC
>TRBV25-1|TRBD2|NA|TRBJ2-7|15
CASSDPGTKVYEQYF
TGTGCCAGCAGTGACCCCGGGACTAAGGTATATGAGCAGTACTTC
>TRBV5-4|TRBD2|NA|TRBJ2-6|18
CASSLTSGRAPGANVLTF
TGTGCCAGCAGCTTGACTAGCGGGAGGGCCCCTGGGGCCAACGTCCTGACTTTC
>TRBV5-1|TRBD2|NA|TRBJ2-7|15
CASSLTSGSIHEQYF
TGCGCCAGCAGCTTAACTAGCGGGAGCATCCACGAGCAGTACTTC
>TRBV6-6|NA|NA|TRBJ1-2|15
CASSYTEEPDYGYTF
TGTGCCAGCAGTTACACCGAGGAGCCAGACTATGGCTACACCTTC
>TRBV5-1|NA|once|TRBJ1-1|14
CASSLASMNTEAFF
TGCGCCAGCAGCTTGGCCAGTATGAACACTGAAGCTTTCTTT
>TRBV24-1|NA|NA|TRBJ2-3|14
CATSDSGAADTQYF
TGTGCCACCAGTGATAGTGGGGCGGCCGATACGCAGTATTTT
>TRBV4-3|NA|NA|TRBJ1-2|14
CASSQDATNYGYTF
TGCGCCAGCAGCCAAGACGCGACTAACTATGGCTACACCTTC
>TRBV9|NA|NA|TRBJ1-1|13
CASSVVGTTEAFF
TGTGCCAGCAGCGTAGTGGGGACTACTGAAGCTTTCTTT
>TRBV6-5|NA|NA|TRBJ2-7|13
CASSITATYEQYF
TGTGCCAGCAGTATCACAGCCACCTACGAGCAGTACTTC
>TRBV27|NA|NA|TRBJ2-3|14
CASSRLGLADTQYF
TGTGCCAGCAGCAGACTAGGGCTGGCAGATACGCAGTATTTT
>TRBV27|NA|few|TRBJ1-1|15
CASSLNAGSNTEAFF
TGTGCCAGCAGTTTAAACGCAGGGTCGAACACTGAAGCTTTCTTT
>TRBV7-2|TRBD2|NA|TRBJ2-7|16
CASSLGLGLAGDEQYF
TGTGCCAGCAGCTTAGGCCTGGGGCTAGCGGGAGACGAGCAGTACTTC
>TRBV20-1|TRBD1|few|TRBJ2-7|11
CSARAGTVFGF
TGCAGTGCTAGAGCAGGGACAGTTTTCGGTTTC
>TRBV23-1|NA|NA|TRBJ1-1|19
CASSQKGGADSTMNTEAFF
TGCGCCAGCAGTCAAAAGGGGGGGGCGGACAGTACCATGAACACTGAAGCTTTCTTT
>TRBV2|TRBD2|few|TRBJ2-1|13
CASRATSGGALVF
TGTGCCAGCAGGGCCACTAGCGGGGGGGCCTTGGTCTTC
>TRBV5-4|NA|few|TRBJ1-1|13
CASSAHAGREAFF
TGTGCCAGCAGCGCTCACGCAGGGCGTGAAGCTTTCTTT
>TRBV19|NA|few|TRBJ1-5|15
CASSLRGGLSQPQHF
TGTGCCAGTAGTCTCCGTGGCGGCCTCTCTCAGCCCCAGCATTTT